The 23 T cell receptor beta chains given below trace back to one sample, sequenced in a study of blood T cells in healthy people across ages. PCR was performed a second time for about 7 to 12 cycles using a sample-barcoded 5' primer and a J-beta primer mix. TCRdb re-called the 5' RACE reads through MiXCR, storing one row per CDR3 protein. The repertoire holds under 1 million distinct CDR3 sequences, with around 43% as singletons. The sample consisted of blood. The origin of the receptors is a man aged 55-75 years in good health.

This clonotype was recorded many times. The chain has TRBV7-2 and TRBJ2-3; perhaps TRBD1 as D (5 bases). The CDR3 covers 16 residues. V was cut by 1 base and J by 4 bases, with 15 bases left in between. Per germline, CDR1 SGHTA and CDR2 FQGNSA. This chain's CDR3 is CASSLDGQGPSDTQYF. The CDR3 coding sequence is TGTGCCAGCAGCTTAGATGGGCAGGGCCCCTCAGATACGCAGTATTTT.

This chain links TRBV12-3 or TRBV12-4 with TRBJ2-3; no clear D. There are 14 residues in the CDR3. V was shortened by 3 bases and J by 2 bases, with 9 bases between the two germline ends. CDR3 sequence reads: CASSLSTHTDTQYF. The DNA of the CDR3 is TGTGCCAGCAGTTTGTCGACACACACAGATACGCAGTATTTT.

CDR3 bases: TGTGCCAGCAGCCAAGCGGACAGGGCGAATGAGCAGTTCTTC. It specifies CASSQADRANEQFF. The genes are TRBV3-1 and TRBJ2-1, with 8 bases matching TRBD1. Germline V gene lookup returns CDR1 LGHDT and CDR2 YNNKEL (reference sequence). The trim removed 1 base at V and 7 bases at J, leaving 3 bases unmatched. CDR3 length: 14 amino acids.

The chain uses TRBV20-1 and TRBJ1-1; possible D gene TRBD1, 6 bases. Germline V gives CDR1 DFQATT, CDR2 SNEGSKA (reference sequence). The CDR3 contains 13 residues. The CDR3 is CRVLGGIGTEAFF. As DNA, the CDR3 is TGCAGAGTATTGGGGGGCATCGGGACTGAAGCTTTCTTT.

The CDR3 sequence is CAISSLLADQETQYF. The CDR3 DNA reads TGTGCCATCAGCTCTTTACTAGCGGACCAAGAGACCCAGTACTTC. The rearrangement uses TRBV10-3 and TRBJ2-5; TRBD2 matches at 8 bases. V lost 6 bases, J lost 0 bases, and 6 bases stayed unmatched. This CDR3 comprises 15 residues. Germline CDR1 reads ENHRY; CDR2 reads SYGVKD.

This clonotype showed up just a few times. This chain connects TRBV6-6 to TRBJ1-4, with a weak D call TRBD1 (6 bases). Deletions cut 2 bases from V and 3 bases from J, with 16 bases between. Germline CDR1 reads MNHNY; CDR2 reads SVGAGI (reference sequence). This CDR3 has 17 residues. In DNA, the CDR3 is TGTGCCAGCAGTTACCTTTGGGACACCGCTTCTAATGAAAAACTGTTTTTT. Encoded protein: CASSYLWDTASNEKLFF.

V and J are TRBV5-1 and TRBJ1-2, with a tentative D call TRBD1 (5 bases). V lost 0 bases, J lost 7 bases, and 13 bases lay in between. This CDR3 is 14 amino acids long. Germline CDR1 SGHRS, CDR2 YFSETQ. CDR3 coding DNA: TGCGCCAGCAGCTTGGGACAGTGGGGTGGTGGCTACACCTTC. It is translated as CASSLGQWGGGYTF.

The chain recombines TRBV7-2 with TRBJ2-7; 11 bases align to TRBD1. The CDR3 is made up of 16 amino acids. Germline CDR1 and CDR2: SGHTA and FQGNSA. Germline trimming cut 1 base from V and 4 bases from J; bases unmatched to any gene: 6. The CDR3 region is CASSLGAGQGAYEQYF. The CDR3, as DNA: TGTGCCAGCAGCTTAGGGGCTGGACAGGGGGCTTACGAGCAGTACTTC.

V usage is TRBV7-2 and J usage is TRBJ1-2; unclear D gene. CDR3 length: 13 amino acids. The ends were cut back, 2 bases at V and 4 bases at J, with 8 bases in the middle. CDR1 and CDR2 from the germline V gene are SGHTA and FQGNSA. CDR3 sequence reads: CASSLTQIYGYTF. The CDR3 nucleotides are TGTGCCAGCAGCTTAACGCAGATCTATGGCTACACCTTC.

The chain links TRBV7-3 to TRBJ2-1; D unresolved. Trimming pared 5 bases from V and 0 bases from J, leaving 14 bases between. The CDR3 runs to 16 residues. Germline CDR1 SGHTA, CDR2 FQGTGA. CDR3 protein: CASSVSGPSSYNEQFF. The CDR3 DNA reads as TGTGCCAGCAGCGTCTCTGGGCCGAGCTCCTACAATGAGCAGTTCTTC.

This chain joins TRBV4-1 and TRBJ2-3; no reliable D call. CDR3 length: 18 residues. V lost 6 bases and J lost 0, with 22 bases in between. CDR1 is MGHRA and CDR2 is YSYEKL in the germline V gene. The CDR3: CASSRRALDSLSTDTQYF. The CDR3 DNA reads as TGCGCCAGCAGTCGAAGAGCCCTAGATTCCCTTAGCACAGATACGCAGTATTTT.

This clonotype was recorded a few times. The chain carries TRBV2 and TRBJ2-5, with 9 bases matching TRBD2. V lost 4 bases, J lost 5 bases, and 5 bases stayed unmatched. CDR1 is SNHLY and CDR2 is FYNNEI in the germline V gene. This CDR3 has 14 residues. The CDR3 DNA sequence: TGTGCCAGCAGTGGGGGACTAGCTCAGGAGACCCAGTACTTC. Amino acids: CASSGGLAQETQYF.

The V call is TRBV5-1, the J call TRBJ2-3; TRBD1 agrees at 9 bases. Germline V lookup: CDR1 SGHRS, CDR2 YFSETQ. After removal of 3 bases from V and 0 bases from J, the junction contained 5 bases not matched to a gene. The CDR3 is 16 residues long. CDR3: CASSSGTGISTDTQYF. CDR3 nucleotides: TGCGCCAGCAGCTCCGGGACAGGGATTAGCACAGATACGCAGTATTTT.

This clonotype was counted between two and nine times. The chain is built from TRBV20-1 and TRBJ1-6; 7 positions agree with TRBD1. Germline V gives CDR1 DFQATT, CDR2 SNEGSKA (reference sequence). V gave up 6 bases and J gave up 10 bases; unmatched junction bases: 9. The CDR3 has 13 amino acids. The CDR3 region has the DNA TGCAGTGCAAGGGACAGCGGAAGATCACCCCTCCACTTT. It codes for CSARDSGRSPLHF.

The J gene is TRBJ1-5, the V gene TRBV2; no clear D gene. CDR1 SNHLY and CDR2 FYNNEI come from the germline V gene. The CDR3 totals 14 residues. With 6 bases removed from V and 4 bases from J, the gap between germline ends came to 13 bases. In DNA, the CDR3 is TGTGCCAGCAGAATAGGCCAGACTAATCAGCCCCAGCATTTT. Translation: CASRIGQTNQPQHF.

This clonotype occurred a few times. The chain couples TRBV9 to TRBJ2-4; D call uncertain. Judging by the DNA end, TRBJ2-7 fits better; the J call may be wrong. Germline V gene lookup returns CDR1 SGDLS and CDR2 YYNGEE. The CDR3 runs to 14 residues. The CDR3 DNA sequence: TGTGCCAGCAGCGTATCACAGCGCGACTACGAGCAGTACTTC. Encoded protein: CASSVSQRDYEQYF.

The table lists this clonotype with many counts. This chain links TRBV4-3 with TRBJ2-7; D unresolved. The CDR3 sequence is 15 residues long. Trimming cost V 0 bases and J 2 bases, with 11 bases left between them. Germline CDR1 LGHNA, CDR2 YSLEER. CDR3 nucleotide sequence: TGCGCCAGCAGCCAAGACCGTGGACCCCCCTACGAGCAGTACTTC. Translating it yields CASSQDRGPPYEQYF.

In its sample, this clonotype was seen a few times. The V and J genes are TRBV6-1 and TRBJ2-7; the D gene is possibly TRBD1 (6 bases). The germline V gene encodes CDR1 MNHNS and CDR2 SASEGT. The CDR3 totals 16 residues. V was pared by 6 bases and J by 0 bases, with 18 bases between. The CDR3, as DNA: TGTGCCAGCAGCTTTAATCCAGGGGTGAGCTCCTACGAGCAGTACTTC. It is translated as CASSFNPGVSSYEQYF.

This clonotype was seen many times. The rearrangement joins TRBV4-3 to TRBJ2-5; D not resolved. From germline, CDR1 is LGHNA and CDR2 YSLEER. The CDR3 sequence is 16 residues long. With 0 bases removed from V and 7 bases from J, the gap between germline ends came to 18 bases. The CDR3 spells CASSQDTRPSKRTQYF. DNA of the CDR3: TGCGCCAGCAGCCAAGATACGAGACCTTCTAAGAGGACCCAGTACTTC.

V is TRBV5-1 and J is TRBJ2-5, with 8 bases aligning to TRBD2. V lost 4 bases, J lost 5 bases, and 7 bases stayed unmatched. CDR1 SGHRS and CDR2 YFSETQ come from the germline V gene. The CDR3 is 14 amino acids. The CDR3 spells CASSTQGGGETQYF. The CDR3 coding sequence is TGCGCCAGCAGCACACAGGGCGGGGGGGAGACCCAGTACTTC.

This clonotype has only a few counts. The chain joins TRBV4-3 to TRBJ2-3; D may correspond to TRBD1 or TRBD2 (5 bases each). Germline V gene lookup returns CDR1 LGHNA and CDR2 YSLEER. Trimming left V 3 bases short and J 10 bases short, with 11 bases between. The CDR3 has 12 residues. CDR3 nucleotides: TGCGCCAGCAGCCAGGCCCTGGGGGCGCAGTATTTT. Amino acids: CASSQALGAQYF.

The chain links TRBV20-1 to TRBJ2-7; perhaps TRBD2 as D (6 bases). V was trimmed by 6 bases and J by 5 bases, leaving 17 bases between them. The CDR3 is made up of 13 amino acids. CDR1 DFQATT and CDR2 SNEGSKA come from the germline V gene (reference sequence). The CDR3 region has the DNA TGCAGTGCCCGTAAGCGGGCTCGAAACGAGCAGTACTTC. Its protein product is CSARKRARNEQYF.

This chain joins TRBV4-3 and TRBJ1-4; D possibly corresponds to TRBD1 (6 bases). There are 18 residues in the CDR3. The germline V gene encodes CDR1 LGHNA and CDR2 YSLEER. The V gene lost 0 bases and the J gene lost 4 bases, with 18 bases spanning the gap. The CDR3 sequence: CASSQEGGAGALNEKLFF. CDR3 in DNA: TGCGCCAGCAGCCAAGAGGGGGGAGCGGGGGCGCTTAATGAAAAACTGTTTTTT.